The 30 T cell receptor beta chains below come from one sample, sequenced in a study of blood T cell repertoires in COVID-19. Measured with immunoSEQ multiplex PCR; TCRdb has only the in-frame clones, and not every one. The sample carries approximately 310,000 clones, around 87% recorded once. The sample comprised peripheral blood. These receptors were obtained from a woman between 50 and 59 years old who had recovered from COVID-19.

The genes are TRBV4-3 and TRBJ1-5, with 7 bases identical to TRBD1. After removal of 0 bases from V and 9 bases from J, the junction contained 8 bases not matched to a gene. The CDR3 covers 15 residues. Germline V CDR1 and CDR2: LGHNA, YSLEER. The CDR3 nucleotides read TGCGCCAGCAGCCAAGAAACAGGGGCCCGCGGGCCCCAGCATTTT. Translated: CASSQETGARGPQHF.

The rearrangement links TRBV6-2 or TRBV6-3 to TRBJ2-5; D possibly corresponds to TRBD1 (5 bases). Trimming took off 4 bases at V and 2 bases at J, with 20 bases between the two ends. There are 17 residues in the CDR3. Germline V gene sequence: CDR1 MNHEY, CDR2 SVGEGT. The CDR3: CASSFNVARGNQETQYF. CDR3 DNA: TGTGCCAGCAGTTTTAACGTTGCTAGGGGAAATCAAGAGACCCAGTACTTC.

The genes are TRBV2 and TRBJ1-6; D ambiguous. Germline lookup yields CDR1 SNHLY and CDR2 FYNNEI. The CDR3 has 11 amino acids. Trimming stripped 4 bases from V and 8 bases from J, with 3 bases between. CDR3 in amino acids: CASSADSPLHF. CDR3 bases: TGTGCCAGCAGTGCCGATTCACCCCTCCACTTT.

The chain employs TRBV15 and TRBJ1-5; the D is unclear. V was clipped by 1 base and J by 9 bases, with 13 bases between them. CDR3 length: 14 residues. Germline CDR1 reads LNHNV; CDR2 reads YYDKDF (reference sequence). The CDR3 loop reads CATSRVRVSRPQHF. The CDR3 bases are TGTGCCACCAGCAGAGTGCGGGTTTCGCGGCCCCAGCATTTT.

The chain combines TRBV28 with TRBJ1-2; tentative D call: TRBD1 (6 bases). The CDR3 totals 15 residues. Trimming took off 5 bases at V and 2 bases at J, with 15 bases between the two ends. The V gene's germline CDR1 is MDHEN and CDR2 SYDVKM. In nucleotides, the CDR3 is TGTGCCAGCAGTGTGCCAGGGGCCCCAAACTATGGCTACACCTTC. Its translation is CASSVPGAPNYGYTF.

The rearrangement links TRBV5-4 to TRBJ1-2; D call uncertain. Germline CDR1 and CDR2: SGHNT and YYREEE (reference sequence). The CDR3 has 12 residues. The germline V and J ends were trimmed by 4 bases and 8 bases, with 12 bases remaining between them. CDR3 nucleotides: TGTGCCAGCAGCCCGGGGTCGGGCGGCTACACCTTC. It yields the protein CASSPGSGGYTF.

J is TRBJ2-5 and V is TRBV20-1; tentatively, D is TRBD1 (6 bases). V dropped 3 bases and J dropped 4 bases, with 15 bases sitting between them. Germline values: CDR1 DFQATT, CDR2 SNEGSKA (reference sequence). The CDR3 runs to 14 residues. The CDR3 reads CSASSRQGRETQYF. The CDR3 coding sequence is TGCAGTGCTAGTAGTCGGCAGGGGCGAGAGACCCAGTACTTC.

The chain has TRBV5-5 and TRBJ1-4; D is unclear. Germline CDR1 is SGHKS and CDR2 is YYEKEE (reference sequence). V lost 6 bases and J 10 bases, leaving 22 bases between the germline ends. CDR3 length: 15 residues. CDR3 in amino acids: CASNKVIGGQGKLFF. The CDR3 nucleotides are TGTGCCAGCAACAAAGTTATAGGAGGGCAAGGAAAACTGTTTTTT.

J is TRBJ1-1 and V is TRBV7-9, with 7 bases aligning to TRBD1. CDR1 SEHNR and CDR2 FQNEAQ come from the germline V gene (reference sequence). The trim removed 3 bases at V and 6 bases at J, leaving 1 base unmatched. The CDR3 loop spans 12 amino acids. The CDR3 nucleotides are TGTGCCAGCAGCTTCACAGGGGCTGAAGCTTTCTTT. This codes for CASSFTGAEAFF.

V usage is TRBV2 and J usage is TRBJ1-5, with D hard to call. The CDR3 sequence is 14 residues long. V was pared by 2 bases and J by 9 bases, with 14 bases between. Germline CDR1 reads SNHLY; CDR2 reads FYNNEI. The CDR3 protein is CASSEQTTSGPQHF. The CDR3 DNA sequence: TGTGCCAGCAGTGAACAGACGACAAGCGGGCCCCAGCATTTT.

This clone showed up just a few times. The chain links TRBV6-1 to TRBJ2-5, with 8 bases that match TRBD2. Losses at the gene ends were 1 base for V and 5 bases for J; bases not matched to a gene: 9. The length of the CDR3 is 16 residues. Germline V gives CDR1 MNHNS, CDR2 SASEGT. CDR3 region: CASSEETGGPRETQYF. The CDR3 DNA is TGTGCCAGCAGTGAAGAAACGGGGGGGCCTCGTGAGACCCAGTACTTC.

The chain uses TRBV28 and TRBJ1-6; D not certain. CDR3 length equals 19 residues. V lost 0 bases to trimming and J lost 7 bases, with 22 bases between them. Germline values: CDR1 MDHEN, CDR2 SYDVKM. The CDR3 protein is CASSLWPPRHRNLNSPLHF. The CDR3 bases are TGTGCCAGCAGTTTATGGCCACCCCGCCACAGAAACCTGAATTCACCCCTCCACTTT.

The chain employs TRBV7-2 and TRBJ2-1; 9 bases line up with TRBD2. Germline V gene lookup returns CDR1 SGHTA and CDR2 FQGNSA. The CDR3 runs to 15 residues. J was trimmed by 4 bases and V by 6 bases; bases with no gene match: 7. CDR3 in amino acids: CASRPDSGSYNEQFF. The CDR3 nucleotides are TGTGCCAGCAGGCCAGATAGCGGGAGTTACAATGAGCAGTTCTTC. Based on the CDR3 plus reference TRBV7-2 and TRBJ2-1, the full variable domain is GAGVSQSPSNKVTEKGKDVELRCDPISGHTALYWYRQSLGQGLEFLIYFQGNSAPDKSGLPSDRFSAERTGGSVSTLTIQRTQQEDSAVYLCASRPDSGSYNEQFFGPGTRLTVL.

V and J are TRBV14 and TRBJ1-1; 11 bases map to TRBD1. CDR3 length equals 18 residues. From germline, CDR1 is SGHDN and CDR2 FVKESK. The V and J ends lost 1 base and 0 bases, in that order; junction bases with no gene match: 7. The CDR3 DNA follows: TGTGCCAGCAGCCAAGGAGGCGGACAGGGGGCACTGAACACTGAAGCTTTCTTT. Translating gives CASSQGGGQGALNTEAFF.

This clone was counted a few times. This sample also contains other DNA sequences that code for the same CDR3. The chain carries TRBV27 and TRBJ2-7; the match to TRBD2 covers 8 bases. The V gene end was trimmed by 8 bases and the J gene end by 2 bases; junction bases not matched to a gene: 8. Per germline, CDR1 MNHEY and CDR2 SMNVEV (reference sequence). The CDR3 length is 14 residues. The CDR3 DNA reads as TGTGCCAGCGGAAGGGCGGGAGGAACCTACGAGCAGTACTTC. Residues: CASGRAGGTYEQYF.

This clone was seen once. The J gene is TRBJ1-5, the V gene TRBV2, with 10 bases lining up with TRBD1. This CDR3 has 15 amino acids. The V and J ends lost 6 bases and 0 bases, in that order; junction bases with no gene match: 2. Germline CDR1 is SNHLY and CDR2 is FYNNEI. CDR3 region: CASSRDRGSNQPQHF. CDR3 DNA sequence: TGTGCCAGCAGCAGGGACAGGGGTAGCAATCAGCCCCAGCATTTT.

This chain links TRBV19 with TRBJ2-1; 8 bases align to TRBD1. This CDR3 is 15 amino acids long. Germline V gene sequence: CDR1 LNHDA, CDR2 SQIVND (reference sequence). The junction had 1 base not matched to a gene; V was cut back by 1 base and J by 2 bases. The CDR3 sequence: CASSIAGGAYNEQFF. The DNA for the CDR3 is TGTGCCAGTAGTATAGCAGGGGGCGCCTACAATGAGCAGTTCTTC.

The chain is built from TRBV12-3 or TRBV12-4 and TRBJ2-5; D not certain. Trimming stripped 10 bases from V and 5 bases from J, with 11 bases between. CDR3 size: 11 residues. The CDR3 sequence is CATGRGETQYF. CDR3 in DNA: TGTGCCACCGGTCGAGGTGAGACCCAGTACTTC.

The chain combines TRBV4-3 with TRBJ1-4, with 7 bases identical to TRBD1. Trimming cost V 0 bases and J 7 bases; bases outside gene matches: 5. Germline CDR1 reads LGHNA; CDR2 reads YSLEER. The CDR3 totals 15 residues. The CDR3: CASSQDYRGGEKLFF. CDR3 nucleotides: TGCGCCAGCAGCCAAGATTACAGGGGTGGTGAAAAACTGTTTTTT.

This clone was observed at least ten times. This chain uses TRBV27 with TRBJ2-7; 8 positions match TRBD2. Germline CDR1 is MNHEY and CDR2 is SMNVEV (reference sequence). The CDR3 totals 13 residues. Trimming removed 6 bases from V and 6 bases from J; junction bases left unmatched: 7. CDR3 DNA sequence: TGTGCCAGCAGCCCCGGGAGGGGGAGCGAGCAGTACTTC. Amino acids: CASSPGRGSEQYF.

CDR3 region: CAWGGGVNTGELFF. CDR3 nucleotides: TGTGCCTGGGGCGGGGGGGTGAACACCGGGGAGCTGTTTTTT. The chain has TRBV30 and TRBJ2-2; 9 nucleotides line up with TRBD2. Germline V gives CDR1 GTSNPN, CDR2 SVGIG (reference sequence). The CDR3 loop spans 14 amino acids. With 5 bases clipped from V and 1 base from J, the junction kept 2 bases outside the gene matches.

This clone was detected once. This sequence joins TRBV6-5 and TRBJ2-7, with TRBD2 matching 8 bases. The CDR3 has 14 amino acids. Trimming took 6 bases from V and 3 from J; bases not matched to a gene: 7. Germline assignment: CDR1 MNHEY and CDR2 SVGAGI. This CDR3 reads CASSLSRGVYEQYF. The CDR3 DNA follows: TGTGCCAGCAGCCTCTCGCGGGGGGTCTACGAGCAGTACTTC.

In nucleotides, the CDR3 is TGTGCCAGTAGTATCCCCCCCCGGGGCTACACCTTC. This codes for CASSIPPRGYTF. The chain is built from TRBV19 and TRBJ1-2; D not certain. This CDR3 is built from 12 residues. Germline V gene data show CDR1 as LNHDA and CDR2 as SQIVND (reference sequence). Between the trimmed V and J ends, which lost 3 bases and 8 bases, there was a span of 10 bases. Variable domain in full (rest from reference TRBV19 and TRBJ1-2): DGGITQSPKYLFRKEGQNVTLSCEQNLNHDAMYWYRQDPGQGLRLIYYSQIVNDFQKGDIAEGYSVSREKKESFPLTVTSAQKNPTAFYLCASSIPPRGYTFGSGTRLTVV.

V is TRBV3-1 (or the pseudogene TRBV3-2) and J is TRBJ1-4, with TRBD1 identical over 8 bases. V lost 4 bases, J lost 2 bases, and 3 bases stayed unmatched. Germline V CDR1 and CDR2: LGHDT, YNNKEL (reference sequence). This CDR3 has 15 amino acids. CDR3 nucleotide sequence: TGTGCCAGCAGCCGTGACAGGGGCACTAATGAAAAACTGTTTTTT. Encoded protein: CASSRDRGTNEKLFF.

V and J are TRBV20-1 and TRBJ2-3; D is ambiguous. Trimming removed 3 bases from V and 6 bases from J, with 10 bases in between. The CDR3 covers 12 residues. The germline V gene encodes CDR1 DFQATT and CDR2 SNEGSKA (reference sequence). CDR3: CSASARRDTQYF. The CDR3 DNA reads TGCAGTGCTAGTGCACGCCGGGATACGCAGTATTTT.

CDR3: CASSLGDSFSGNTIYF. As DNA, the CDR3 is TGTGCCAGCAGCTTAGGGGACTCCTTCTCTGGAAACACCATATATTTT. The chain couples TRBV7-9 to TRBJ1-3; D is perhaps TRBD1 (5 bases). Germline V gives CDR1 SEHNR, CDR2 FQNEAQ (reference sequence). V gave up 1 base and J gave up 0 bases, with 10 bases separating them. CDR3 length: 16 residues.

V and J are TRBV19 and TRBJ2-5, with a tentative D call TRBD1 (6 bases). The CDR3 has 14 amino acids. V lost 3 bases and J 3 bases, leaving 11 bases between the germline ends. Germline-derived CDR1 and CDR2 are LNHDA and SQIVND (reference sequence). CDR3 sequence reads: CASSILGQKETQYF. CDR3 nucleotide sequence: TGTGCCAGTAGTATCTTGGGACAAAAAGAGACCCAGTACTTC.

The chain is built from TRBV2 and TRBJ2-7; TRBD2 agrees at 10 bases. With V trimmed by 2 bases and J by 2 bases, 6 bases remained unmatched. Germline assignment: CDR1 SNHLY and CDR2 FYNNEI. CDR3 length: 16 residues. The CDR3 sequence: CASSESSGGRPYEQYF. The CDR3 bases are TGTGCCAGCAGTGAATCTAGCGGGGGCCGGCCCTACGAGCAGTACTTC.

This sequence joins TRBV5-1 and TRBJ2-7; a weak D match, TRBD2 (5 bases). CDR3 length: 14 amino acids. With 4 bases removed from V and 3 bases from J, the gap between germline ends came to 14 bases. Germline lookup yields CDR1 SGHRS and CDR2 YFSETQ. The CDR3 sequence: CASSRGLGYYEQYF. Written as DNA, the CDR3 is TGCGCCAGCAGCCGAGGACTTGGGTACTACGAGCAGTACTTC. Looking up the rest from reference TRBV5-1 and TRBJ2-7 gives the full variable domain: KAGVTQTPRYLIKTRGQQVTLSCSPISGHRSVSWYQQTPGQGLQFLFEYFSETQRNKGNFPGRFSGRQFSNSRSEMNVSTLELGDSALYLCASSRGLGYYEQYFGPGTRLTVT.

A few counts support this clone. CDR3 sequence (DNA): TGTGCCAGCAGGCTACAGGACACCGGGGAGCTGTTTTTT. Encoded protein: CASRLQDTGELFF. The rearrangement joins TRBV12-3 or TRBV12-4 to TRBJ2-2; weak D call: TRBD1 (5 bases). Trimming removed 6 bases at V and 3 bases at J, with 8 bases between. The CDR3 consists of 13 residues.